One and the same sample provided the 10 T cell receptor beta chains below, sequenced in a study of T cell changes during pregnancy in multiple sclerosis. Sequenced by immunoSEQ multiplex PCR; TCRdb stores in-frame clones only, minus some. The sample consists of about 30,000 clones, 90% to 95% of them appearing once. The specimen comprised CD8+ T cells from peripheral blood mononuclear cells, sampled before pregnancy. The receptors derive from a female donor with multiple sclerosis, enrolled in a pregnancy study.

The V call is TRBV15, the J call TRBJ2-3; 13 positions match TRBD2. Germline V gene lookup returns CDR1 LNHNV and CDR2 YYDKDF (reference sequence). The CDR3 has 17 residues. The V and J ends lost 5 bases and 2 bases, in that order; junction bases with no gene match: 7. CDR3 nucleotides: TGTGCCACCAGCGGAAGACTAGCGGGAGGCATCACAGATACGCAGTATTTT. The encoded protein is CATSGRLAGGITDTQYF.

The chain recombines TRBV4-1 with TRBJ2-2; 16 nucleotides line up with TRBD2. Germline V CDR1 and CDR2: MGHRA, YSYEKL. V was clipped by 6 bases and J by 6 bases; unmatched bases: 19. This CDR3 region has 21 residues. The chain's CDR3 is CASSPITGTSGRGRSSGELFF. DNA for the CDR3: TGCGCCAGCAGTCCGATAACCGGGACTAGCGGGAGGGGAAGATCTTCCGGGGAGCTGTTTTTT.

This clone is a singleton in its sample. The rearrangement links TRBV27 to TRBJ2-1; D gene unclear. The CDR3 is made up of 12 amino acids. The germline CDR1 and CDR2 sequences are MNHEY and SMNVEV (reference sequence). V lost 4 bases and J lost 10, with 11 bases in between. CDR3 in amino acids: CASSSSLREQFF. The CDR3 region has the DNA TGTGCCAGCAGTTCAAGCTTACGGGAGCAGTTCTTC.

The chain combines TRBV6-1 with TRBJ2-5; TRBD2 aligns across 14 bases. Germline V CDR1 and CDR2: MNHNS, SASEGT. The CDR3 has 17 amino acids. V dropped 2 bases and J dropped 5; count of bases not matched to a gene: 7. The CDR3 sequence: CASSEPGTSGGGETQYF. The CDR3 DNA reads TGTGCCAGCAGTGAACCGGGGACTAGCGGGGGTGGGGAGACCCAGTACTTC.

The chain employs TRBV25-1 and TRBJ2-7, with unresolved D. The germline CDR1 and CDR2 sequences are MGHDK and SYGVNS. The V and J ends lost 1 base and 8 bases respectively, with 6 bases between them. The length of the CDR3 is 11 residues. The CDR3 DNA sequence: TGTGCCAGCAGTGAATCAGGAAAGCAGTACTTC. It is translated as CASSESGKQYF.

The chain has TRBV5-4 and TRBJ1-1; TRBD1 matches 10 bases. There are 15 residues in the CDR3. Looked up from germline, CDR1 is SGHNT and CDR2 is YYREEE (reference sequence). V lost 4 bases and J lost 0; bases outside the gene matches: 3. CDR3 amino acids: CASSPTGGLNTEAFF. For the CDR3, the DNA is TGTGCCAGCAGCCCGACAGGGGGCCTGAACACTGAAGCTTTCTTT. The entire variable domain, with the rest obtained from reference TRBV5-4 and TRBJ1-1, is as follows: ETGVTQSPTHLIKTRGQQVTLRCSSQSGHNTVSWYQQALGQGPQFIFQYYREEENGRGNFPPRFSGLQFPNYSSELNVNALELDDSALYLCASSPTGGLNTEAFFGQGTRLTVV.

The V call is TRBV28, the J call TRBJ2-7, with TRBD1 identical over 8 bases. Germline V lookup: CDR1 MDHEN, CDR2 SYDVKM. Trimming at V came to 8 bases and at J to 0 bases, leaving 6 bases not matched to a gene. The CDR3 loop spans 14 amino acids. The CDR3 protein is CASQLDRVSYEQYF. CDR3 bases: TGTGCCAGCCAGTTGGACAGGGTCTCCTACGAGCAGTACTTC.

The rearrangement links TRBV5-1 to TRBJ2-4; 9 bases are shared with TRBD1. Germline loops: CDR1 SGHRS, CDR2 YFSETQ. The CDR3 totals 14 residues. Germline trimming cut 0 bases from V and 5 bases from J; bases unmatched to any gene: 0. CDR3 DNA: TGCGCCAGCAGCTTGGGGACAGGGGAAAACATTCAGTACTTC. This gives the protein CASSLGTGENIQYF.

The genes are TRBV7-8 and TRBJ2-1, with 8 bases that match TRBD1. In germline, CDR1 is SGHVS, CDR2 FQNEAQ. The J segment lost 0 bases and the V segment lost 4 bases, leaving 14 bases of the junction unmatched. The CDR3 covers 19 residues. This CDR3 reads CASSSNPRNRGVSYNEQFF. For the CDR3, the DNA is TGTGCCAGCAGCTCAAATCCCCGGAACAGGGGGGTCTCCTACAATGAGCAGTTCTTC.

This clone was recorded only once. The V and J genes are TRBV4-1 and TRBJ2-1; a weak D match, TRBD2 (6 bases). Per germline, CDR1 MGHRA and CDR2 YSYEKL. The CDR3 is 18 amino acids. V lost 0 bases and J 0 bases, leaving 15 bases between the germline ends. The CDR3 DNA follows: TGCGCCAGCAGCCAAGACCCCGGACTATCCTTCTCCTACAATGAGCAGTTCTTC. Its protein product is CASSQDPGLSFSYNEQFF.